The entry that follows covers one T cell receptor (beta chain) sequence. The entry originates in a study of blood T cell repertoires in COVID-19. Generated by immunoSEQ multiplex PCR, the TCRdb table keeps only in-frame clones and is missing some. The top ten clones hold approximately 8.1% of a sample with 250,000 to 350,000 clones, about 87% of them seen once. CDR1 and CDR2 (germline): MDHEN, SYDVKM. V lost 6 bases, J lost 5 bases, and 11 bases lay in between. The CDR3 runs 14 residues. The sequenced sample consisted of peripheral blood. The receptor was derived from a woman in her forties or fifties who had recovered from COVID-19. The gene calls are TRBV28 and TRBJ1-6; tentative D call: TRBD1 (5 bases). CDR3 protein: CASRNQDNNSPLHF. The CDR3 DNA follows: TGTGCCAGCAGGAATCAGGACAATAATTCACCCCTCCACTTT. Drawing the rest from reference TRBV28 and TRBJ1-6, the complete variable domain is DVKVTQSSRYLVKRTGEKVFLECVQDMDHENMFWYRQDPGLGLRLIYFSYDVKMKEKGDIPEGYSVSREKKERFSLILESASTNQTSMYLCASRNQDNNSPLHFGNGTRLTVT.